Presented here are 27 T cell receptor beta chains from one specimen sequenced in a study of blood T cell repertoires in COVID-19. Repertoires were generated with immunoSEQ multiplex PCR, while TCRdb's copy carries only in-frame clones and drops some. The sample holds 300,000 to 400,000 clones, 65% to 90% seen once. Sequencing was carried out using PBMCs or T cells enriched from blood (not recorded which). Source of these receptors: a woman between 40 and 50 years old with acute COVID-19.

The CDR3 nucleotides read TGCGCCAGCAGCTTAACCGGGAGGGCCCAGTATGGCGAGCAGTACTTC. Translated, it gives CASSLTGRAQYGEQYF. V gene TRBV5-1 combines with J gene TRBJ2-7, with 8 bases identical to TRBD2. This CDR3 comprises 16 residues. The V and J ends lost 2 bases and 6 bases, in that order; junction bases with no gene match: 13. The germline CDR1 and CDR2 sequences are SGHRS and YFSETQ. Full variable domain (missing parts from reference TRBV5-1 and TRBJ2-7): KAGVTQTPRYLIKTRGQQVTLSCSPISGHRSVSWYQQTPGQGLQFLFEYFSETQRNKGNFPGRFSGRQFSNSRSEMNVSTLELGDSALYLCASSLTGRAQYGEQYFGPGTRLTVT.

This chain joins TRBV28 and TRBJ2-1, with D perhaps matching TRBD1 (6 bases). Between the trimmed V and J ends, which lost 2 bases and 5 bases, there was a span of 13 bases. Germline V lookup: CDR1 MDHEN, CDR2 SYDVKM. The CDR3 covers 15 residues. CDR3 loop: CASSLQGTSHNEQFF. CDR3 sequence (DNA): TGTGCCAGCAGTTTACAGGGGACGAGCCACAATGAGCAGTTCTTC.

This chain uses TRBV9 with TRBJ2-1; the D gene is possibly TRBD2 (5 bases). The CDR3 is made up of 13 amino acids. The ends were cut back, 4 bases at V and 9 bases at J, with 14 bases in the middle. CDR1 is SGDLS, CDR2 YYNGEE, per germline. CDR3 coding DNA: TGTGCCAGCAGCCTAAACTGGAGCGGTGAGCAGTTCTTC. Amino acids: CASSLNWSGEQFF.

V gene TRBV6-6 combines with J gene TRBJ2-2; a possible D gene is TRBD1 (6 bases). Trimming removed 2 bases from V and 6 bases from J, with 16 bases in between. This CDR3 spans 16 amino acids. CDR1 MNHNY and CDR2 SVGAGI come from the germline V gene (reference sequence). CDR3 in DNA: TGTGCCAGCAGTTACGGTACAGGGATAGCGCCCGGGGAGCTGTTTTTT. Translating gives CASSYGTGIAPGELFF.

The chain links TRBV18 to TRBJ2-6; TRBD1 agrees at 8 bases. J lost 0 bases, V lost 1 base, and 8 bases had no gene match. The CDR3 runs 19 residues. Germline V lookup: CDR1 KGHSH, CDR2 LQKENI. The CDR3 region has the DNA TGTGCCAGCTCACCACGGCAGGACAGGGCAATCTCTGGGGCCAACGTCCTGACTTTC. The encoded protein is CASSPRQDRAISGANVLTF.

This clone was recorded once. The rearrangement uses TRBV9 and TRBJ2-1; 9 nucleotides agree with TRBD2. Germline V gives CDR1 SGDLS, CDR2 YYNGEE. The CDR3 consists of 16 residues. Trimming at V came to 0 bases and at J to 3 bases, leaving 4 bases not matched to a gene. CDR3 amino acids: CASSVVGSGSYNEQFF. The CDR3 bases are TGTGCCAGCAGCGTAGTTGGTAGCGGGAGCTACAATGAGCAGTTCTTC.

The chain has TRBV5-1 and TRBJ1-3; TRBD1 matches 7 bases. The germline V gene has CDR1 SGHRS and CDR2 YFSETQ. V was pared by 2 bases and J by 4 bases, with 3 bases of the junction left unmatched. The CDR3 loop spans 14 amino acids. CDR3 DNA sequence: TGCGCCAGCAGCTTTGGGACAGAAGGAAACACCATATATTTT. Amino acid sequence: CASSFGTEGNTIYF.

The chain employs TRBV25-1 and TRBJ1-2, with 9 bases fitting TRBD1. Germline V CDR1 and CDR2: MGHDK, SYGVNS. The CDR3 runs 16 residues. The V segment lost 4 bases and the J segment 3 bases; nucleotides outside the gene matches: 9. CDR3 amino acids: CASSGPTGGAYYGYTF. CDR3 DNA: TGTGCCAGCAGTGGTCCTACAGGGGGCGCGTACTATGGCTACACCTTC.

The chain combines TRBV10-3 with TRBJ1-4; 7 bases are shared with TRBD1. The germline V gene has CDR1 ENHRY and CDR2 SYGVKD. Germline trimming cut 4 bases from V and 6 bases from J; bases unmatched to any gene: 5. This CDR3 has 14 amino acids. CDR3 residues: CAISGTGRDEKLFF. CDR3 nucleotides: TGTGCCATCAGTGGGACAGGACGGGATGAAAAACTGTTTTTT.

Only a few counts were recorded for this clone. The V call is TRBV28, the J call TRBJ1-2; D might be TRBD1 (6 bases). The germline CDR1 and CDR2 sequences are MDHEN and SYDVKM. The CDR3 has 14 residues. The V end was cut by 8 bases, the J end by 4 bases, with 17 bases between. CDR3 protein: CASGPGQSFYGYTF. In DNA form, the CDR3 reads TGTGCCAGCGGGCCTGGACAGTCCTTCTATGGCTACACCTTC.

The chain combines TRBV28 with TRBJ1-1; no clear D gene. The CDR3 has 12 residues. Germline loops: CDR1 MDHEN, CDR2 SYDVKM. Trimming cost V 2 bases and J 4 bases, with 5 bases left between them. The CDR3 coding sequence is TGTGCCAGCAGTTTAGCAGGCACTGAAGCTTTCTTT. This gives the protein CASSLAGTEAFF.

The chain recombines TRBV28 with TRBJ1-2, with 11 bases aligning to TRBD1. The germline gives CDR1 MDHEN, CDR2 SYDVKM. V dropped 5 bases and J dropped 3; count of bases not matched to a gene: 5. The CDR3 runs to 15 residues. The CDR3 sequence is CASSGTGGSHYGYTF. CDR3 in DNA: TGTGCCAGCAGTGGGACAGGGGGGTCTCACTATGGCTACACCTTC.

CDR3 amino acids: CASRPTGANYGYTF. For the CDR3, the DNA is TGTGCCAGCAGACCGACAGGGGCTAACTATGGCTACACCTTC. V is TRBV2 and J is TRBJ1-2; TRBD1 agrees at 8 bases. There are 14 residues in the CDR3. With V trimmed by 6 bases and J by 0 bases, 3 bases remained unmatched. Germline-derived CDR1 and CDR2 are SNHLY and FYNNEI.

This chain connects TRBV2 to TRBJ2-7; D gene ambiguous. The CDR3 covers 14 residues. The germline V and J ends were trimmed by 10 bases and 4 bases, with 20 bases remaining between them. Germline CDR1 is SNHLY and CDR2 is FYNNEI. CDR3 coding DNA: TGTGCCACCACCGGTCAAGCGTCTTTTTACGAGCAGTACTTC. Residues: CATTGQASFYEQYF.

The CDR3 nucleotides read TGTGCCAGCTTTCGTTCCCAGGCGATTCACTACGAGCAGTACTTC. Translation: CASFRSQAIHYEQYF. The chain has TRBV2 and TRBJ2-7; no clear D. Trimming stripped 8 bases from V and 3 bases from J, with 20 bases between. Germline CDR1 and CDR2: SNHLY and FYNNEI. This CDR3 contains 15 residues.

V usage is TRBV12-5 and J usage is TRBJ1-6; 7 bases agree with TRBD1. Per germline, CDR1 LGHNT and CDR2 FRNRAP. The ends lost 6 bases at V and 7 bases at J; junction bases unmatched: 6. This CDR3 contains 14 residues. The CDR3 protein is CASGAGQKNSPLHF. The DNA of the CDR3 is TGTGCTAGTGGGGCGGGACAGAAGAATTCACCCCTCCACTTT.

The V call is TRBV9, the J call TRBJ1-2; tentatively, D is TRBD1 (5 bases). Trimming pared 2 bases from V and 3 bases from J, leaving 11 bases between. Germline V gene sequence: CDR1 SGDLS, CDR2 YYNGEE. The length of the CDR3 is 14 residues. The CDR3 region is CASSVGGIDYGYTF. The DNA for the CDR3 is TGTGCCAGCAGCGTGGGGGGAATAGACTATGGCTACACCTTC.

The CDR3 protein is CSVLTGTYGYTF. The CDR3 coding sequence is TGCAGCGTCCTGACAGGGACCTATGGCTACACCTTC. The V and J genes are TRBV29-1 and TRBJ1-2, with TRBD1 matching 7 bases. This CDR3 has 12 amino acids. Per the germline V gene, CDR1 is SQVTM and CDR2 is ANQGSEA. Trimming took 6 bases from V and 4 from J; bases not matched to a gene: 5.

The chain recombines TRBV9 with TRBJ1-5, with 8 bases identical to TRBD1. This CDR3 is built from 18 residues. Germline values: CDR1 SGDLS, CDR2 YYNGEE. J gave up 0 bases and V 2 bases, and 10 bases lay outside the gene matches. CDR3 bases: TGTGCCAGCAGCGTCTGCCTGGACAGGGACGATAGCAATCAGCCCCAGCATTTT. Its protein is CASSVCLDRDDSNQPQHF. The whole variable domain, filled in from reference TRBV9 and TRBJ1-5, reads DSGVTQTPKHLITATGQRVTLRCSPRSGDLSVYWYQQSLDQGLQFLIQYYNGEERAKGNILERFSAQQFPDLHSELNLSSLELGDSALYFCASSVCLDRDDSNQPQHFGDGTRLSIL.

The chain combines TRBV5-1 with TRBJ2-5; tentatively, D is TRBD2 (5 bases). The germline V and J ends were trimmed by 4 bases and 5 bases, with 6 bases remaining between them. This CDR3 is 11 amino acids long. Germline CDR1 and CDR2: SGHRS and YFSETQ. The CDR3 region has the DNA TGCGCCAGCAGCCCGGGGGAGACCCAGTACTTC. This sequence encodes CASSPGETQYF.

The chain combines TRBV11-1 with TRBJ2-7; D gene ambiguous. V was clipped by 3 bases and J by 1 base, with 7 bases between them. Germline CDR1 is SGHAT and CDR2 is FQDESV (reference sequence). CDR3 length equals 13 residues. In DNA form, the CDR3 reads TGTGCCAGCAGCTTGCGCTTTTCCTACGAGCAGTACTTC. Its translation is CASSLRFSYEQYF.

The genes are TRBV5-1 and TRBJ2-3; 10 bases match TRBD2. Germline CDR1 SGHRS, CDR2 YFSETQ. Trimming removed 0 bases from V and 1 base from J; junction bases left unmatched: 5. The CDR3 has 17 residues. The CDR3 region is CASSLGRGTSGTDTQYF. The CDR3 bases are TGCGCCAGCAGCTTGGGGCGAGGGACTAGCGGCACAGATACGCAGTATTTT.

The rearrangement links TRBV6-2 or TRBV6-3 to TRBJ2-5, with D perhaps TRBD1 (5 bases). The CDR3 is 14 residues long. The V end was cut by 5 bases, the J end by 1 base, with 11 bases between. Germline V CDR1 and CDR2: MNHEY, SVGEGT. This CDR3 is CASSNRILQETQYF. The CDR3 DNA follows: TGTGCCAGCAGTAACAGGATCCTCCAAGAGACCCAGTACTTC.

V usage is TRBV5-8 and J usage is TRBJ1-2, with a weak D call TRBD1 (6 bases). Germline V gene lookup returns CDR1 SGHTS and CDR2 YDEGEE. The CDR3 is 15 amino acids. Trimming took off 2 bases at V and 4 bases at J, with 15 bases between the two ends. The CDR3 reads CASSLVSGGSYGYTF. In DNA, the CDR3 is TGTGCCAGCAGCTTAGTGAGCGGGGGCTCCTATGGCTACACCTTC.

The V and J genes are TRBV14 and TRBJ2-5; no definite D call. The CDR3 has 14 residues. Germline assignment: CDR1 SGHDN and CDR2 FVKESK. The V end lost 1 base, the J end lost 2 bases, and 8 bases lay between the germline ends. CDR3 protein: CASSQVVGQETQYF. CDR3 DNA: TGTGCCAGCAGCCAAGTGGTCGGTCAAGAGACCCAGTACTTC.

This clone was detected only once. V usage is TRBV7-2 and J usage is TRBJ1-1; tentative D call: TRBD1 (6 bases). Germline loops: CDR1 SGHTA, CDR2 FQGNSA. Trimming left V 4 bases short and J 9 bases short, with 27 bases between. This CDR3 comprises 17 residues. CDR3 loop: CASSSPGQGINLKQAFF. Here the CDR3 DNA reads TGTGCCAGCAGCTCCCCGGGACAAGGTATAAATCTCAAACAAGCTTTCTTT. The full variable domain, rest sourced from reference TRBV7-2 and TRBJ1-1, is GAGVSQSPSNKVTEKGKDVELRCDPISGHTALYWYRQSLGQGLEFLIYFQGNSAPDKSGLPSDRFSAERTGGSVSTLTIQRTQQEDSAVYLCASSSPGQGINLKQAFFGQGTRLTVV.

V is TRBV23-1 and J is TRBJ1-6; a possible D gene is TRBD1 (5 bases). TRBV23-1 is an open reading frame whose function is uncertain. This CDR3 is built from 16 residues. V lost 3 bases to trimming and J lost 7 bases, with 16 bases between them. The CDR3 region is CASSHPRDRRNSPLHF. DNA for the CDR3: TGCGCCAGCAGTCATCCAAGAGACAGAAGGAATTCACCCCTCCACTTT.